The clone carrying this T cell receptor beta chain was picked up many times. This sample was included in a study of T cells after yellow fever vaccination. General study results and limits: Clonotypes found in both CD4 and CD8 compartments made up a small share.

TCRdb ran MiXCR on the 5' RACE reads and lists one entry per CDR3 protein. The table shows 50,000 to 65,000 distinct CDR3 sequences, with approximately 6.6% occurring only once. Sequenced material: CD8+ T cells not binding an NS4B(214-222) dextramer, sorted from PBMCs, taken 35 to 50 days after the first yellow fever vaccination. This TCR came from a man in his late teens or twenties who received the YFV17D yellow fever vaccine.

DNA of the CDR3: TGTGCCAGCAGCTTAGTTAGCGCCTTAGGGGGAGATACGCAGTATTTT. Its protein is CASSLVSALGGDTQYF. This chain uses TRBV7-8 with TRBJ2-3; D is perhaps TRBD1 (6 bases). The CDR3 runs 16 residues. Trimming shortened V by 1 base and J by 5 bases, and 16 bases separated the two germline ends. Germline lookup yields CDR1 SGHVS and CDR2 FQNEAQ.